The 8 T cell receptor beta chains presented below share a single source sample, sequenced in a study of vaccination effects on CD4 cells after COVID-19. Sequenced by immunoSEQ multiplex PCR; TCRdb stores in-frame clones only, minus some. In the table there are tens of thousands of clones, about 80% of which are singletons. Antigens for these TCRs are unknown. Before sequencing took place, the ViraFEST assay used viral peptide pools to expand antigen-specific CD4+ T cells. Following an approximately 9-day culture, CD4+ T cells were purified. Negative nucleocapsid antibody tests before and after vaccination confirmed no previous SARS-CoV-2 infection. Sequences were derived from CD4+ T cells from PBMCs cultured with HCoV-OC43 spike peptides, sampled before COVID-19 vaccination. As to subset: HCoV-OC43 spike overlapping peptide pool stimulation. Every receptor here comes from a human donor who received a COVID-19 vaccine.

The genes are TRBV28 and TRBJ1-1; D not certain. Per germline, CDR1 MDHEN and CDR2 SYDVKM. The germline V and J ends were trimmed by 3 bases and 0 bases, with 5 bases remaining between them. The CDR3 is 13 amino acids. CDR3 nucleotides: TGTGCCAGCAGTTTCCTAGTGAACACTGAAGCTTTCTTT. Its protein is CASSFLVNTEAFF.

The chain combines TRBV28 with TRBJ1-5, with D perhaps matching TRBD1 (5 bases). The CDR3 loop spans 16 amino acids. V was cut by 5 bases and J by 3 bases, with 17 bases left in between. Germline values: CDR1 MDHEN, CDR2 SYDVKM. The CDR3 nucleotides are TGTGCCAGCAGTACCTCCTGGGGGGGGTTCAATCAGCCCCAGCATTTT. Translated, it gives CASSTSWGGFNQPQHF.

The J gene is TRBJ2-5, the V gene TRBV11-2, with D possibly TRBD2 on 6 matching bases. Germline CDR1 is SGHAT and CDR2 is FQNNGV. The V end was cut by 6 bases, the J end by 2 bases, with 16 bases between. The CDR3 contains 15 residues. This CDR3 reads CASSPRDSGQETQYF. The CDR3 bases are TGTGCCAGCAGTCCCAGGGATAGCGGTCAAGAGACCCAGTACTTC.

This chain links TRBV29-1 with TRBJ2-5; perhaps TRBD1 as D (5 bases). CDR1 and CDR2 (germline): SQVTM, ANQGSEA. V shed 8 bases and J shed 1 base, with 11 bases lying between them. The CDR3 is made up of 12 amino acids. The CDR3 coding sequence is TGCAGCCTTAGGACACCCCAAGAGACCCAGTACTTC. Translated, it gives CSLRTPQETQYF. Full variable domain (missing parts from reference TRBV29-1 and TRBJ2-5): SAVISQKPSRDICQRGTSLTIQCQVDSQVTMMFWYRQQPGQSLTLIATANQGSEATYESGFVIDKFPISRPNLTFSTLTVSNMSPEDSSIYLCSLRTPQETQYFGPGTRLLVL.

In this sample, this clone turned up once. The chain links TRBV14 to TRBJ1-1; the D is unclear. V dropped 1 base and J dropped 0 bases, with 9 bases sitting between them. CDR1 SGHDN and CDR2 FVKESK come from the germline V gene. This CDR3 spans 15 amino acids. In DNA, the CDR3 is TGTGCCAGCAGCCAAGGGTACAGCATGAACACTGAAGCTTTCTTT. Amino acid sequence: CASSQGYSMNTEAFF.

This chain joins TRBV6-1 and TRBJ1-2, with a weak D call TRBD1 (5 bases). V was trimmed by 2 bases and J by 4 bases, leaving 14 bases between them. The CDR3 sequence is 15 residues long. From germline, CDR1 is MNHNS and CDR2 SASEGT. The CDR3: CASSEFSGGPYGYTF. CDR3 sequence (DNA): TGTGCCAGCAGTGAATTCTCGGGGGGACCCTATGGCTACACCTTC.

The chain carries TRBV10-3 and TRBJ2-2, with D unclear. The germline CDR1 and CDR2 sequences are ENHRY and SYGVKD. Trimming stripped 3 bases from V and 0 bases from J, with 14 bases between. The CDR3 length is 17 residues. The chain's CDR3 is CAISDPFGLANTGELFF. CDR3 DNA: TGTGCCATCAGTGATCCCTTTGGGCTAGCGAACACCGGGGAGCTGTTTTTT.

The chain carries TRBV12-3 or TRBV12-4 and TRBJ1-2; weak D call: TRBD1 (5 bases). This CDR3 spans 12 amino acids. V lost 3 bases and J lost 5, with 7 bases in between. CDR3 sequence (DNA): TGTGCCAGCAGTTTGAGGGGATATGGCTACACCTTC. It specifies CASSLRGYGYTF.